This TCR beta chain was captured in a study of T cells in localized non-small cell lung cancer. V shed 6 bases and J 7 bases; nucleotides not matched to a gene: 5. CDR1 MNHEY and CDR2 SVGAGI come from the germline V gene. The CDR3 loop spans 13 amino acids. Worth noting for this clone: What it binds is not known.

Study conclusions and caveats: Across samples, adjacent lung featured a median roughly 60 of the top 100 tumor clones. Highest T cell clonality was seen in uninvolved adjacent lung, surpassing that measured in tumor. Higher adjacent-lung clonality was associated with shorter survival.

Repertoires were generated with immunoSEQ multiplex PCR, while TCRdb's copy carries only in-frame clones and drops some. This sample has some 71,000 clones; just under 85% occur once, and the top ten carry roughly 12%. This sequence originates from a female donor older than 55 with stage I lung adenocarcinoma. The rearrangement joins TRBV6-5 to TRBJ1-4, with 7 bases identical to TRBD1. This material consisted of peripheral blood, taken before any cancer treatment. CDR3 sequence reads: CASSRQGAEKLFF. The DNA for the CDR3 is TGTGCCAGCAGCCGACAGGGAGCTGAAAAACTGTTTTTT.